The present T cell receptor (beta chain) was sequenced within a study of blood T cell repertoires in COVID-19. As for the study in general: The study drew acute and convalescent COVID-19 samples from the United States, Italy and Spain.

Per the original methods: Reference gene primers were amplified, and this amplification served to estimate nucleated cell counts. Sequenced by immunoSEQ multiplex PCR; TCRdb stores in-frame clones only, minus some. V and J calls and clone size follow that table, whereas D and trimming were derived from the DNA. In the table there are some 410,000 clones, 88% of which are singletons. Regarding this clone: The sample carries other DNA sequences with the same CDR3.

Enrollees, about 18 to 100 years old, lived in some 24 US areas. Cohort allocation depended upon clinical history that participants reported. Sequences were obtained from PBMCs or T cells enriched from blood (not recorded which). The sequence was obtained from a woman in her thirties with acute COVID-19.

CDR3 in amino acids: CASSLRGLYGYTF. DNA of the CDR3: TGTGCCAGCAGCTTAAGGGGACTATATGGCTACACCTTC. This rearrangement joins TRBV7-2 to TRBJ1-2; D is perhaps TRBD1 (5 bases). Trimming left V 2 bases short and J 5 bases short, with 9 bases between. The germline V gene has CDR1 SGHTA and CDR2 FQGNSA. The length of the CDR3 is 13 residues.